A single sample is the source of the 16 T cell receptor beta chains below, sequenced in a study of shared T cell receptors in the human thymus (dated by TCRdb to 2020 to 2022). Libraries came from the immunoSEQ multiplex PCR assay. What TCRdb holds here is the immuneACCESS table cut down to in-frame rearrangements. Part of the clones is not present; checked against another copy, under half of the missing clones reflect an unresolved V gene, and the others are unexplained. Here the sample has about 710,000 clones; around 87% occur a single time. Together, the top ten hold just under 0.0095% of the sample. Separately, the same data were catalogued under a study of human thymus T cells.

The sample comprised thymocytes. These receptor sequences come from a boy under two years old with a congenital heart defect. Donor details come from another sample of the same person, matched by shared clones.

The gene calls are TRBV30 and TRBJ2-7; D possibly corresponds to TRBD1 (6 bases). Germline V gives CDR1 GTSNPN, CDR2 SVGIG (reference sequence). Trimming pared 4 bases from V and 0 bases from J, leaving 13 bases between. CDR3 length: 14 residues. The CDR3: CAWTYGDTSYEQYF. CDR3 bases: TGTGCCTGGACCTACGGGGACACCTCCTACGAGCAGTACTTC.

This clone was observed a single time. The V gene is TRBV28, the J gene TRBJ2-3; D remains unclear. Between the trimmed V and J ends, which lost 2 bases and 1 base, there was a span of 22 bases. This CDR3 spans 19 amino acids. CDR1 is MDHEN and CDR2 is SYDVKM in the germline V gene. The CDR3 is CASSLTPSLRVVGTDTQYF. In DNA, the CDR3 is TGTGCCAGCAGTTTAACTCCTTCCCTCCGGGTGGTAGGCACAGATACGCAGTATTTT.

The chain recombines TRBV2 with TRBJ1-4, with TRBD1 matching over 7 bases. Germline CDR1 and CDR2: SNHLY and FYNNEI. Trimming took 4 bases from V and 7 from J; bases not matched to a gene: 15. The CDR3 runs 17 residues. The CDR3 DNA sequence: TGTGCCAGCAGTGCGACCACAAAAGCAGGGGGAAGTGAAAAACTGTTTTTT. It is translated as CASSATTKAGGSEKLFF.

The rearrangement joins TRBV29-1 to TRBJ2-2; TRBD2 aligns across 10 bases. This CDR3 contains 13 residues. The germline V gene has CDR1 SQVTM and CDR2 ANQGSEA. V lost 5 bases, J lost 6 bases, and 3 bases stayed unmatched. CDR3 nucleotides: TGCAGCGTTCGAAGCGGGGGGGCCGGGGAGCTGTTTTTT. This encodes CSVRSGGAGELFF.

The rearrangement links TRBV10-3 to TRBJ2-7, with 10 positions matching TRBD2. The CDR3 totals 18 residues. Per germline, CDR1 ENHRY and CDR2 SYGVKD. V lost 4 bases to trimming and J lost 5 bases; unmatched junction nucleotides: 17. CDR3 region: CAISVRLAGVMGLDEQYF. The CDR3, as DNA: TGTGCCATCAGTGTTCGGCTAGCGGGAGTCATGGGGCTCGACGAGCAGTACTTC.

The chain recombines TRBV4-2 with TRBJ1-4, with TRBD1 matching 7 bases. The CDR3 is 21 residues long. The germline V gene encodes CDR1 LGHNA and CDR2 YNFKEQ. V gave up 2 bases and J gave up 0 bases; unmatched junction bases: 18. The CDR3 loop is CASSQMDPTGLLGATNEKLFF. The CDR3, as DNA: TGTGCCAGCAGCCAAATGGACCCGACAGGGCTCCTAGGCGCAACTAATGAAAAACTGTTTTTT.

The V and J genes are TRBV10-3 and TRBJ2-7, with TRBD1 identical over 9 bases. The trim removed 4 bases at V and 2 bases at J, leaving 3 bases unmatched. The length of the CDR3 is 14 residues. The germline V gene encodes CDR1 ENHRY and CDR2 SYGVKD. CDR3 residues: CAISVGTGTYEQYF. The DNA of the CDR3 is TGTGCCATCAGTGTAGGGACAGGGACCTACGAGCAGTACTTC.

The rearrangement uses TRBV7-9 and TRBJ1-5; no clear D gene. This CDR3 has 16 residues. The V end was cut by 0 bases, the J end by 0 bases, with 9 bases between. The germline V gene has CDR1 SEHNR and CDR2 FQNEAQ (reference sequence). The CDR3 DNA follows: TGTGCCAGCAGCTTAGCGCACAGAGATAGCAATCAGCCCCAGCATTTT. Protein: CASSLAHRDSNQPQHF.

A remark on this clone: Additional DNA sequences in this sample encode the identical CDR3. This chain joins TRBV29-1 and TRBJ2-3; weak D call: TRBD2 (5 bases). Germline V CDR1 and CDR2: SQVTM, ANQGSEA. Trimming shortened V by 6 bases and J by 2 bases, and 15 bases separated the two germline ends. The CDR3 is made up of 14 amino acids. CDR3 protein: CSVTTSGFTDTQYF. The CDR3 DNA reads TGCAGCGTCACTACCAGCGGATTCACAGATACGCAGTATTTT.

The V gene is TRBV5-8, the J gene TRBJ2-1; D is unresolved. CDR1 SGHTS and CDR2 YDEGEE come from the germline V gene. The ends were cut back, 4 bases at V and 16 bases at J, with 12 bases in the middle. This CDR3 has 10 residues. The CDR3: CASSLLPLFF. The CDR3 DNA follows: TGTGCCAGCAGCCTACTCCCCCTTTTCTTC. The complete variable domain, with remaining parts taken from reference TRBV5-8 and TRBJ2-1, reads EAGVTQSPTHLIKTRGQQATLRCSPISGHTSVYWYQQALGLGLQFLLWYDEGEERNRGNFPPRFSGRQFPNYSSELNVNALELEDSALYLCASSLLPLFFGPGTRLTVL.

The rearrangement uses TRBV5-1 and TRBJ2-2, with D possibly TRBD1 on 7 matching bases. V was trimmed by 5 bases and J by 2 bases, leaving 25 bases between them. Germline assignment: CDR1 SGHRS and CDR2 YFSETQ. The CDR3 extends over 19 amino acids. The CDR3 region is CASRFPLSQGGFNTGELFF. CDR3 in DNA: TGCGCCAGCAGGTTCCCTCTCTCCCAGGGGGGCTTTAACACCGGGGAGCTGTTTTTT.

This rearrangement joins TRBV15 to TRBJ2-7, with 8 bases matching TRBD2. V shed 1 base, J shed 3 bases, and the junction held 2 bases outside the gene matches. Germline CDR1 is LNHNV and CDR2 is YYDKDF (reference sequence). CDR3 length: 14 residues. The CDR3 region is CATSRGAGVYEQYF. CDR3 nucleotide sequence: TGTGCCACCAGCAGAGGAGCGGGGGTCTACGAGCAGTACTTC.

V is TRBV30 and J is TRBJ2-7, with D hard to call. The germline gives CDR1 GTSNPN, CDR2 SVGIG (reference sequence). This CDR3 contains 14 residues. The V end lost 1 base, the J end lost 0 bases, and 10 bases lay between the germline ends. In nucleotides, the CDR3 is TGTGCCTGGAGTGAATGGTCTATCTCCTACGAGCAGTACTTC. It specifies CAWSEWSISYEQYF. The variable domain in full, completed from reference TRBV30 and TRBJ2-7, reads SQTIHQWPATLVQPVGSPLSLECTVEGTSNPNLYWYRQAAGRGLQLLFYSVGIGQISSEVPQNLSASRPQDRQFILSSKKLLLSDSGFYLCAWSEWSISYEQYFGPGTRLTVT.

The rearrangement joins TRBV12-5 to TRBJ2-1, with D possibly matching TRBD2 (5 bases). V lost 2 bases, J lost 0 bases, and 14 bases lay in between. The length of the CDR3 is 17 residues. CDR1 is LGHNT and CDR2 is FRNRAP in the germline V gene. The DNA for the CDR3 is TGTGCTAGTGGTTTGCCCCTGGAGGCGCGCTCCTACAATGAGCAGTTCTTC. Translated, it gives CASGLPLEARSYNEQFF.

The chain has TRBV2 and TRBJ2-7; D is uncertain. The CDR3 totals 14 residues. The germline CDR1 and CDR2 sequences are SNHLY and FYNNEI. Trimming took off 5 bases at V and 2 bases at J, with 13 bases between the two ends. Here the CDR3 reads CASSNYRKTYEQYF. CDR3 DNA: TGTGCCAGCAGTAATTACAGAAAAACCTACGAGCAGTACTTC.

The V and J genes are TRBV7-2 and TRBJ2-7; tentative D call: TRBD2 (5 bases). Trimming pared 4 bases from V and 3 bases from J, leaving 19 bases between. The CDR3 is made up of 16 amino acids. Looked up from germline, CDR1 is SGHTA and CDR2 is FQGNSA. The CDR3 DNA reads as TGTGCCAGCAGCTCAGACACCGCAGCGGTCGACTACGAGCAGTACTTC. Translating gives CASSSDTAAVDYEQYF.